These 8 T cell receptor beta chains were sequenced from one sample in a study of cytomegalovirus exposure and HLA in healthy donors. The PCR made use of 60 Vbeta and 13 Jbeta primers. Generated by immunoSEQ multiplex PCR, the TCRdb table keeps only in-frame clones and is missing some. The sample has about 140,000 clones, approximately 80% seen once. The source material was PBMCs. Receptor source: a man between 45 and 60 years old in good health and CMV-seronegative.

For the CDR3, the DNA is TGTGCCAGCAGCGTATCGAGGGAGCTGGATACGCAGTATTTT. Its translation: CASSVSRELDTQYF. This chain joins TRBV9 and TRBJ2-3, with D maybe TRBD2 (5 bases). The CDR3 has 14 amino acids. Germline CDR1 SGDLS, CDR2 YYNGEE. The V end was cut by 1 base, the J end by 6 bases, with 12 bases between. The variable domain in full, with the rest retrieved from reference TRBV9 and TRBJ2-3, is DSGVTQTPKHLITATGQRVTLRCSPRSGDLSVYWYQQSLDQGLQFLIQYYNGEERAKGNILERFSAQQFPDLHSELNLSSLELGDSALYFCASSVSRELDTQYFGPGTRLTVL.

The table lists this clone with a count of one. The CDR3 region has the DNA TGTGCCAGCGGATATGACCCGGCGGACACCGGGGAGCTGTTTTTT. This encodes CASGYDPADTGELFF. The V gene is TRBV5-4, the J gene TRBJ2-2; D remains ambiguous. V lost 7 bases and J lost 3, with 16 bases in between. CDR1 SGHNT and CDR2 YYREEE come from the germline V gene (reference sequence). The CDR3 loop spans 15 amino acids. Looking up the rest from reference TRBV5-4 and TRBJ2-2 gives the full variable domain: ETGVTQSPTHLIKTRGQQVTLRCSSQSGHNTVSWYQQALGQGPQFIFQYYREEENGRGNFPPRFSGLQFPNYSSELNVNALELDDSALYLCASGYDPADTGELFFGEGSRLTVL.

The gene calls are TRBV5-6 and TRBJ2-3; D possibly corresponds to TRBD1 (5 bases). V was shortened by 5 bases and J by 1 base, with 11 bases between the two germline ends. The CDR3 has 14 residues. Per germline, CDR1 SGHDT and CDR2 YYEEEE. The CDR3 loop is CASRKGVRTDTQYF. CDR3 nucleotide sequence: TGTGCCAGCAGAAAAGGGGTCCGCACAGATACGCAGTATTTT.

The rearrangement uses TRBV2 and TRBJ1-1, with 8 positions matching TRBD1. The CDR3 has 13 residues. CDR1 and CDR2 (germline): SNHLY, FYNNEI. The ends lost 9 bases at V and 3 bases at J; junction bases unmatched: 6. CDR3 nucleotide sequence: TGTGCCAGTCAGCAGGGGGCGGACACTGAAGCTTTCTTT. Residues: CASQQGADTEAFF.

This chain connects TRBV9 to TRBJ1-1; weak D call: TRBD1 (5 bases). Germline CDR1 SGDLS, CDR2 YYNGEE. Trimming took 2 bases from V and 4 from J, leaving 9 bases between them. This CDR3 is built from 13 residues. CDR3 region: CASSVGRGTEAFF. DNA of the CDR3: TGTGCCAGCAGCGTTGGAAGGGGCACTGAAGCTTTCTTT. Variable domain in full (rest from reference TRBV9 and TRBJ1-1): DSGVTQTPKHLITATGQRVTLRCSPRSGDLSVYWYQQSLDQGLQFLIQYYNGEERAKGNILERFSAQQFPDLHSELNLSSLELGDSALYFCASSVGRGTEAFFGQGTRLTVV.

The rearrangement links TRBV5-1 to TRBJ1-2, with 9 positions matching TRBD1. Germline assignment: CDR1 SGHRS and CDR2 YFSETQ. The CDR3 has 15 amino acids. Germline trimming cut 4 bases from V and 4 bases from J; bases unmatched to any gene: 8. DNA for the CDR3: TGCGCCAGCAGCCTATCCGCGGACAGGGGCTATGGCTACACCTTC. Amino acids: CASSLSADRGYGYTF.

This chain links TRBV29-1 with TRBJ2-3; TRBD1 aligns across 8 bases. The CDR3 is 15 residues long. Looked up from germline, CDR1 is SQVTM and CDR2 is ANQGSEA. Unmatched junction bases numbered 7, after V lost 0 bases and J lost 5 bases. This CDR3 reads CSVEDWTGRGDTQYF. CDR3 nucleotides: TGCAGCGTTGAAGATTGGACAGGGCGGGGAGATACGCAGTATTTT.

V is TRBV18 and J is TRBJ2-7; D possibly corresponds to TRBD1 (5 bases). Trimming removed 5 bases from V and 7 bases from J, with 9 bases in between. Germline values: CDR1 KGHSH, CDR2 LQKENI. The CDR3 runs 11 residues. Written as DNA, the CDR3 is TGTGCCAGCTCAGCAGGGATAGAGCAGTACTTC. Translated: CASSAGIEQYF.